This T cell receptor beta chain comes out of a study of T cell clonality in common variable immunodeficiency. Overall study results and limits: Fewer deletions and N-nucleotide insertions were reportedly seen in common variable immunodeficiency TCR beta sequences.

This clone was counted many times. Its target is not known. The read ends 3 residues early relative to the CDR3; the germline J gene fills the gap. The method was immunoSEQ multiplex PCR; TCRdb's version includes in-frame clones alone and lacks a portion of them. This sample comprises roughly 42,000 clones, none seen once only. V was cut by 3 bases and J by 0 bases, with 12 bases left in between. Germline V CDR1 and CDR2: GTSNPN, SVGIG (reference sequence). CDR3 length: 15 amino acids. The TCR originated in a human donor with common variable immunodeficiency. The chain is built from TRBV30 and TRBJ2-1; no definite D call. Specimen: peripheral blood mononuclear cells. CDR3 DNA (partial): TGTGCCTGGAGGCTGCGGCGCAGCTCCTACAATGAG. Protein: CAWRLRRSSYNE. The whole CDR3 protein reads CAWRLRRSSYNEQFF.